This T cell receptor beta chain was recorded in a study of regulatory T cells in long-lasting Graves disease. Study as a whole: Treatment with antithyroid drugs for over 5 years, together with positive TSH receptor antibodies, meant persistent Graves' disease.

The CDR3 loop spans 16 amino acids. With 2 bases removed from V and 0 bases from J, the gap between germline ends came to 11 bases. Germline V gives CDR1 SGHVS, CDR2 FQNEAQ. The study's findings and limits: Among samples with persistent disease, TRBV28, TRBJ1-2 and TRBJ2-5 were favored. The study found lower TCR diversity in persistent Graves' patients than in newly diagnosed ones.

Time point meaning: persistent/refractory GD, antithyroid drugs over 5 years with positive TRAb. Following extraction of RNA from PBMCs, that RNA was used to make the TCR library. A few counts support this clonotype. Its antigen is unknown. Through Arm-PCR of CDR3 regions and iRepertoire HTBI primers, TCR beta libraries were built. TCRdb used MiXCR to reprocess the multiplex PCR reads, holding one entry per CDR3 protein. Of some 330,000 distinct CDR3 sequences listed, roughly 24% are singletons. The sample was peripheral blood mononuclear cells (PBMCs), taken when the disease was refractory, from a patient treated with antithyroid drugs. The rearrangement joins TRBV7-8 to TRBJ2-4; D not certain. The origin of this receptor is a woman in her thirties or forties with Graves disease. The CDR3 nucleotides read TGTGCCAGCAGCTTACGCTCACGGCTAGCCAAAAACATTCAGTACTTC. This translates into CASSLRSRLAKNIQYF.